The source of this T cell receptor (beta chain) is a study of blood T cell repertoires in COVID-19. Looking at the study overall: Sources were T cells, B-cell-depleted T cells, or PBMCs; the material itself was cDNA or gDNA.

The ends lost 3 bases at V and 1 base at J; junction bases unmatched: 9. Looked up from germline, CDR1 is SGHTA and CDR2 is FQGTGA. The CDR3 extends over 17 amino acids. In the original workflow: Estimates of nucleated cell counts were drawn from the amplification of reference gene primers. Sequencing was performed with immunoSEQ multiplex PCR; in TCRdb, only in-frame clones are kept and a portion is missing. Clone size and the V and J calls come from that table; the DNA yielded D and trimming. The sample has approximately 97,000 clones; approximately 90% are singletons. The V gene is TRBV7-3, the J gene TRBJ2-1; 7 bases match TRBD2. This TCR was recovered from a man aged 50 or older with active COVID-19. Material: peripheral blood. Written as DNA, the CDR3 is TGTGCCAGCAGCTTGGGAGGGGCGGCGATATCCTACAATGAGCAGTTCTTC. It encodes CASSLGGAAISYNEQFF.